This T cell receptor (beta chain) is from a study of CD8+CD57+ T cells in acquired aplastic anemia. Study-wide background: The sorted CD4+ and CD8+ cells yielded an average around 3.2 ug of DNA.

Study outcomes and limitations: A significant difference in CD8+ Simpson's diversity between patients and controls was not found. Patients and controls had in common 25 to 30 CD8+ CDR3 sequences.

As for this clonotype: Its antigen is still unknown.

The template for TCR beta VDJ and CDR3 sequence profiling was genomic DNA. TCRdb re-analysed the reads in MiXCR, keeping a single row per CDR3 protein. The table lists some 170,000 distinct CDR3 sequences, about 45% of them singletons, with under 1.2% in the top ten. Sequenced patients had shown CD8+CD57+ cell expansion by flow cytometry. All participating patients were living with severe acquired aplastic anemia. Sequencing was done on a sample of sorted CD4+, CD8+, or CD8+CD57+ T cells (not recorded which) from PBMCs. The receptor was isolated from a human donor with aplastic anemia.

The CDR3 loop is CASSVAGVQETQYF. The CDR3 nucleotides are TGTGCCAGCAGCGTAGCGGGGGTACAAGAGACCCAGTACTTC. The rearrangement uses TRBV9 and TRBJ2-5; weak D call: TRBD2 (6 bases). V lost 0 bases to trimming and J lost 2 bases, with 8 bases between them. The CDR3 totals 14 residues. Germline CDR1 is SGDLS and CDR2 is YYNGEE.